The TCR beta chain described here comes from a study of T cell changes during pregnancy in multiple sclerosis. The method was immunoSEQ multiplex PCR; TCRdb's version includes in-frame clones alone and lacks a portion of them. The table includes 93,000 or so clones, under 95% detected once. The TCR originated in a female donor with multiple sclerosis, enrolled in a pregnancy study. This specimen was peripheral blood, taken before pregnancy.

CDR3: CSASWGDEQYF. CDR3 coding DNA: TGCAGTGCTAGCTGGGGGGACGAGCAGTACTTC. The chain carries TRBV20-1 and TRBJ2-7; D possibly corresponds to TRBD2 (6 bases). Trimming removed 3 bases at V and 5 bases at J, with 8 bases between. Germline CDR1 and CDR2: DFQATT and SNEGSKA (reference sequence). This CDR3 is 11 amino acids long.